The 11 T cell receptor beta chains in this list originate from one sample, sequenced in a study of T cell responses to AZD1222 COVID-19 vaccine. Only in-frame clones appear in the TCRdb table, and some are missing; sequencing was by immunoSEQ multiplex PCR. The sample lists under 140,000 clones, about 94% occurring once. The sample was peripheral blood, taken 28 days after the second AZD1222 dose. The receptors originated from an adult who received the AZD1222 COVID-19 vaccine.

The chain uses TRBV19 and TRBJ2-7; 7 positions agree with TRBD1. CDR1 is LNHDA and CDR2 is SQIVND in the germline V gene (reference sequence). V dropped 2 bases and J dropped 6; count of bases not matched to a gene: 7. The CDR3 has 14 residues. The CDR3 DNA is TGTGCCAGTAGTATAAGACAGGGAATGCGCGAGCAGTACTTC. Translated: CASSIRQGMREQYF.

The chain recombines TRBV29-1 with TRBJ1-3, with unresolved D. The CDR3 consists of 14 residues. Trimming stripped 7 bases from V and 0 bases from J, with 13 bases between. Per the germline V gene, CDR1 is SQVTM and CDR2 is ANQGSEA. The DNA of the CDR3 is TGCAGCGCCATGACCTCCCCCTCTGGAAACACCATATATTTT. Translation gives CSAMTSPSGNTIYF.

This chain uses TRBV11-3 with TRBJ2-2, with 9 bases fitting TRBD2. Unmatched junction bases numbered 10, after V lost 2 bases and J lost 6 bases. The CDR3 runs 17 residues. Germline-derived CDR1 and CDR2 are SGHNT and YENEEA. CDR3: CASSLFGGGASPGELFF. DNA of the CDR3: TGTGCCAGCAGCTTATTTGGCGGGGGGGCCAGTCCCGGGGAGCTGTTTTTT.

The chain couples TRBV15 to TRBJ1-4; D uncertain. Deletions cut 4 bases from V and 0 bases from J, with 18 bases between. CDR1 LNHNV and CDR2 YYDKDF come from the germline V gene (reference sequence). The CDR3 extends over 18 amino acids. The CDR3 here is CATSKTQGAITTNEKLFF. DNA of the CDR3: TGTGCCACCAGCAAAACGCAAGGAGCCATTACAACTAATGAAAAACTGTTTTTT.

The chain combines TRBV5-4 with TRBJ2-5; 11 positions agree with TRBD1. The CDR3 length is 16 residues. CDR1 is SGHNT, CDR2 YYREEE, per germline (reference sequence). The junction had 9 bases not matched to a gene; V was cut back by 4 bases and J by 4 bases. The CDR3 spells CASSHRTGGTGETQYF. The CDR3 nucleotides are TGTGCCAGCAGCCATAGGACAGGGGGCACTGGAGAGACCCAGTACTTC.

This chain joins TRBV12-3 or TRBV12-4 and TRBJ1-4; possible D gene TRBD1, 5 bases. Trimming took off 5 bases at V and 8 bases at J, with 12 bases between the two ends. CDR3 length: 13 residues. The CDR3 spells CASSQGNGEKLFF. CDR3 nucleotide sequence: TGTGCCAGCAGTCAGGGAAACGGGGAAAAACTGTTTTTT.

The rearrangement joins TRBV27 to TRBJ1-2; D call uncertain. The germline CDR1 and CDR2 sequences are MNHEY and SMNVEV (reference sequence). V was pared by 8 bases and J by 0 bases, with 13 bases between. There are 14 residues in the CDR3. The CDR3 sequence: CASGSRPANYGYTF. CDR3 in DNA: TGTGCCAGCGGTTCCAGACCCGCTAACTATGGCTACACCTTC.

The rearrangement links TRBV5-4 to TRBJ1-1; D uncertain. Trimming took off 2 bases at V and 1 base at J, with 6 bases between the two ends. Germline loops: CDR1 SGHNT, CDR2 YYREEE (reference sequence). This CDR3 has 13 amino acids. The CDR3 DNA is TGTGCCAGCAGCTTATCCCCGAACACTGAAGCTTTCTTT. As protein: CASSLSPNTEAFF. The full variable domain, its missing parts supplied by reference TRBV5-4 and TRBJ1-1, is ETGVTQSPTHLIKTRGQQVTLRCSSQSGHNTVSWYQQALGQGPQFIFQYYREEENGRGNFPPRFSGLQFPNYSSELNVNALELDDSALYLCASSLSPNTEAFFGQGTRLTVV.

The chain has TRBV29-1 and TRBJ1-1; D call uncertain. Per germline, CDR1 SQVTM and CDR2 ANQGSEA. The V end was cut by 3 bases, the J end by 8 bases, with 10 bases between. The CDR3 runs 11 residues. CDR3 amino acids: CSVDADKEAFF. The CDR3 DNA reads TGCAGCGTTGATGCTGACAAGGAAGCTTTCTTT.

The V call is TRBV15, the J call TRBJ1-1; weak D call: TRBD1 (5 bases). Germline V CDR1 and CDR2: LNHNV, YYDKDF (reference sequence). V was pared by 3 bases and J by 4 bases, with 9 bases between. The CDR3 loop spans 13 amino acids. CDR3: CATSRGGSTEAFF. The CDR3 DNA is TGTGCCACCAGCAGGGGGGGGTCCACTGAAGCTTTCTTT.

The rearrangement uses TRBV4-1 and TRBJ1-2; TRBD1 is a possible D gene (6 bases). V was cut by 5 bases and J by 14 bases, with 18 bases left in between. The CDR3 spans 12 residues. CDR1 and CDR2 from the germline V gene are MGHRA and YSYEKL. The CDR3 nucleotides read TGCGCCAGCAGCACCAATGGGGGCAGCAGTACCTTC. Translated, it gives CASSTNGGSSTF.